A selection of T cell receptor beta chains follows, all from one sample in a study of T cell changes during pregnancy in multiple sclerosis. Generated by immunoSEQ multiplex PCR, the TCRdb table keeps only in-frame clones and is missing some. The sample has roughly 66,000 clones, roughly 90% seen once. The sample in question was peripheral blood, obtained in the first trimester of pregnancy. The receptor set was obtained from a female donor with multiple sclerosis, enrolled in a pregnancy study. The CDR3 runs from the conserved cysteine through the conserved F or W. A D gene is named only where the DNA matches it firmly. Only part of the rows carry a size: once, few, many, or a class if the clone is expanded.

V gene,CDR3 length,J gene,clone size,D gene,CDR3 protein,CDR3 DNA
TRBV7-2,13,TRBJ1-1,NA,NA,CASSLGQGTEAFF,TGTGCCAGCAGCTTGGGTCAGGGGACTGAAGCTTTCTTT
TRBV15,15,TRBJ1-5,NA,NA,CATSSDTSSNQPQHF,TGTGCCACCAGCTCCGACACCTCTAGCAATCAGCCCCAGCATTTT
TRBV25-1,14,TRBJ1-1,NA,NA,CASSMGQGNTEAFF,TGTGCCAGCAGTATGGGCCAAGGGAACACTGAAGCTTTCTTT
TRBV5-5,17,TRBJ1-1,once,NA,CASSSGVSGGWNTEAFF,TGTGCCAGCAGCTCAGGGGTATCGGGGGGTTGGAACACTGAAGCTTTCTTT
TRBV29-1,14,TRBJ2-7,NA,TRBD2,CSVVSGLAGYEQYF,TGCAGCGTTGTTTCGGGACTAGCGGGTTACGAGCAGTACTTC
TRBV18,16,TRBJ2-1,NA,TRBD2,CASSRSGTRSYNEQFF,TGTGCCAGCTCACGTTCCGGGACTAGAAGCTACAATGAGCAGTTCTTC
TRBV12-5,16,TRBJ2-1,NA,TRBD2,CASGDPLAGDSNEQFF,TGTGCTAGTGGTGACCCCCTAGCGGGAGACTCGAATGAGCAGTTCTTC
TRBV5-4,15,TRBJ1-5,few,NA,CASSSDHREYQPQHF,TGTGCCAGCAGCTCGGACCACAGGGAGTATCAGCCCCAGCATTTT
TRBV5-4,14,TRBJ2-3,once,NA,CASSLEVSTDTQYF,TGTGCCAGCAGCCTCGAGGTCAGCACAGATACGCAGTATTTT
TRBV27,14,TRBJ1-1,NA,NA,CASSTQDVNTEAFF,TGTGCCAGCAGTACACAGGATGTGAACACTGAAGCTTTCTTT
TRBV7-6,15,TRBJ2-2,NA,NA,CASSLSGGNTGELFF,TGTGCCAGCAGCCTGAGCGGAGGGAACACCGGGGAGCTGTTTTTT
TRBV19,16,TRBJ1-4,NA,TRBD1,CASSLTGQVLNEKLFF,TGTGCCAGTAGTCTCACTGGACAGGTACTTAATGAAAAACTGTTTTTT
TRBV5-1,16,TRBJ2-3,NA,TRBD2,CASSLELAGGSDTQYF,TGCGCCAGCAGCTTAGAACTAGCGGGAGGGTCAGATACGCAGTATTTT
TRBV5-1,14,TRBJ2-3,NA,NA,CASMNAGGTDTQYF,TGCGCCAGCATGAATGCAGGGGGCACAGATACGCAGTATTTT
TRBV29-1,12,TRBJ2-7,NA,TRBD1,CSVGGQGREQYF,TGCAGCGTGGGGGGACAGGGACGCGAGCAGTACTTC
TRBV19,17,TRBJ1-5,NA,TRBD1,CASSIGTGGFGDQPQHF,TGTGCCAGTAGTATCGGGACAGGGGGGTTCGGCGATCAGCCCCAGCATTTT
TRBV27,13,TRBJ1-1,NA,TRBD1,CASSRQGNTEAFF,TGTGCCAGCAGCAGACAGGGAAACACTGAAGCTTTCTTT
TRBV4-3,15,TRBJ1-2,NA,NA,CASSQDQDRGIGYTF,TGCGCCAGCAGCCAAGATCAGGACAGAGGGATCGGCTACACCTTC
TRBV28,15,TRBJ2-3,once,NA,CASSLPASGTDTQYF,TGTGCCAGCAGTCTCCCGGCTAGCGGCACAGATACGCAGTATTTT
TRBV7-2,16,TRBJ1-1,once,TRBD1,CASSRQGVMRNTEAFF,TGTGCCAGCAGCCGACAGGGGGTGATGAGGAACACTGAAGCTTTCTTT
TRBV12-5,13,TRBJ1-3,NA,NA,CASQGYAGNTIYF,TGTGCTAGTCAGGGGTATGCTGGAAACACCATATATTTT
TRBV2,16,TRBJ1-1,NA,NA,CASRIATVIPNTEAFF,TGTGCCAGCAGAATAGCGACGGTGATCCCGAACACTGAAGCTTTCTTT
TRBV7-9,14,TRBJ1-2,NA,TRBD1,CASSPSGTGGSDTF,TGTGCCAGCAGCCCGTCCGGGACAGGGGGCAGCGACACCTTC
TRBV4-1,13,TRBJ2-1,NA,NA,CASSQASGNEQFF,TGCGCCAGCAGCCAAGCCAGCGGGAATGAGCAGTTCTTC
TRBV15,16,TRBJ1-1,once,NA,CATSRDSRQPNTEAFF,TGTGCCACCAGCAGAGATTCTAGGCAACCGAACACTGAAGCTTTCTTT
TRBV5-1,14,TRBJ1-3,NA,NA,CASSLGETGNTIYF,TGCGCCAGCAGCTTGGGAGAGACTGGAAACACCATATATTTT
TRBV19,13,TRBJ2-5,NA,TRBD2,CASRGLAGETQYF,TGTGCCAGTAGGGGACTAGCGGGAGAGACCCAGTACTTC
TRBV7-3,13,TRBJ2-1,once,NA,CASSLNGGNEQFF,TGTGCCAGCAGCTTAAACGGGGGTAATGAGCAGTTCTTC
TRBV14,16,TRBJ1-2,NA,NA,CASSRALGGLNYGYTF,TGTGCCAGCAGCCGGGCATTGGGGGGGCTTAACTATGGCTACACCTTC
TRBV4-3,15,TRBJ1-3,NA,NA,CASSQVRGPGNTIYF,TGCGCCAGCAGCCAAGTGCGGGGTCCTGGAAACACCATATATTTT
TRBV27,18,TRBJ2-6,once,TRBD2,CASSDRLAESSGANVLTF,TGTGCCAGCAGTGACCGACTAGCGGAAAGCTCTGGGGCCAACGTCCTGACTTTC
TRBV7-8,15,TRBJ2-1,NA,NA,CASSSRDLARNEQFF,TGTGCCAGCAGCTCGCGGGACTTAGCTCGCAATGAGCAGTTCTTC
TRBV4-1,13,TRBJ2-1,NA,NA,CASSQALALEKFF,TGCGCCAGCAGCCAGGCCTTAGCGTTGGAGAAGTTCTTC
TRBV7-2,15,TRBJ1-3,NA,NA,CASSRSGVVGNTIYF,TGTGCCAGCAGCAGATCAGGGGTGGTTGGAAACACCATATATTTT
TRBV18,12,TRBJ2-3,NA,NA,CASSPTSDTQYF,TGTGCCAGCTCACCAACTTCGGATACGCAGTATTTT
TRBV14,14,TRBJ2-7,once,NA,CASSSRLVPYEQYF,TGTGCCAGCAGCTCCAGACTAGTCCCCTACGAGCAGTACTTC
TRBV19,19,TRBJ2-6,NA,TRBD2,CASSLNPMREGTGANVLTF,TGTGCCAGTAGCCTAAACCCAATGAGGGAGGGGACTGGGGCCAACGTCCTGACTTTC
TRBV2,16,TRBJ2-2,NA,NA,CASGAAMGPDTGELFF,TGTGCCAGCGGTGCGGCGATGGGGCCAGACACCGGGGAGCTGTTTTTT
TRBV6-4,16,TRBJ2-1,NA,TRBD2,CASSDTGTSGVNEQFF,TGTGCCAGCAGTGACACCGGGACTAGCGGGGTCAATGAGCAGTTCTTC
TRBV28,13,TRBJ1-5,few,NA,CASKDSSNQPQHF,TGTGCCAGCAAGGACAGTAGCAATCAGCCCCAGCATTTT
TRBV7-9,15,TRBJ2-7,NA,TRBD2,CASSAASGGTYEQYF,TGTGCCAGCAGCGCGGCTAGCGGGGGGACCTACGAGCAGTACTTC
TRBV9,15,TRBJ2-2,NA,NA,CASSVELGIPGELFF,TGTGCCAGCAGCGTAGAACTAGGGATCCCCGGGGAGCTGTTTTTT
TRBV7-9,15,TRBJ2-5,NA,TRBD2,CASTILADQQETQYF,TGTGCCAGCACCATACTAGCGGACCAACAAGAGACCCAGTACTTC
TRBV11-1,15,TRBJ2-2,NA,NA,CASSLSRAGTGELFF,TGTGCCAGCAGCTTAAGCAGGGCTGGCACCGGGGAGCTGTTTTTT
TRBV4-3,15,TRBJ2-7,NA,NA,CASSQERTGLYEQYF,TGCGCCAGCAGCCAAGAACGCACAGGGTTATACGAGCAGTACTTC
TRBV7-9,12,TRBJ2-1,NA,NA,CASSALEAEQFF,TGTGCCAGCAGCGCTCTAGAAGCTGAGCAGTTCTTC
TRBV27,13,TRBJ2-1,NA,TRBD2,CASSLERGLGQFF,TGTGCCAGCAGTTTAGAGCGGGGATTGGGGCAGTTCTTC
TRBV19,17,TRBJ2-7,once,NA,CASSERNPPGSRSGQYF,TGTGCCAGTAGTGAACGAAACCCACCGGGGAGCAGAAGCGGGCAGTACTTC
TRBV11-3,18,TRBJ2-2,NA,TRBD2,CASSLDLLAGSNTGELFF,TGTGCCAGCAGCTTAGATCTACTAGCGGGGTCGAACACCGGGGAGCTGTTTTTT
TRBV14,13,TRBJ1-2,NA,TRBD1,CASSPWDSYGYTF,TGTGCCAGCAGCCCCTGGGACAGCTATGGCTACACCTTC
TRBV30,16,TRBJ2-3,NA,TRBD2,CAWSAGTSGSLGTQYF,TGTGCCTGGAGTGCCGGGACTAGCGGGAGTTTGGGTACGCAGTATTTT
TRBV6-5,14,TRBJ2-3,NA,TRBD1,CASSWGQGTDTQYF,TGTGCCAGCAGTTGGGGACAGGGCACAGATACGCAGTATTTT
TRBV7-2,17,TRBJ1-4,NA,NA,CASSLGRTGSSGEKLFF,TGTGCCAGCAGCTTAGGGCGTACAGGGTCGTCGGGTGAAAAACTGTTTTTT
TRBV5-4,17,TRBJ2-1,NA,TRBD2,CASRLAGRSSSYNEQFF,TGTGCCAGCAGACTAGCGGGAAGATCAAGCTCCTACAATGAGCAGTTCTTC
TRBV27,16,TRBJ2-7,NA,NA,CASSLSAQEISYEQYF,TGTGCCAGCAGTTTATCGGCGCAGGAAATATCCTACGAGCAGTACTTC